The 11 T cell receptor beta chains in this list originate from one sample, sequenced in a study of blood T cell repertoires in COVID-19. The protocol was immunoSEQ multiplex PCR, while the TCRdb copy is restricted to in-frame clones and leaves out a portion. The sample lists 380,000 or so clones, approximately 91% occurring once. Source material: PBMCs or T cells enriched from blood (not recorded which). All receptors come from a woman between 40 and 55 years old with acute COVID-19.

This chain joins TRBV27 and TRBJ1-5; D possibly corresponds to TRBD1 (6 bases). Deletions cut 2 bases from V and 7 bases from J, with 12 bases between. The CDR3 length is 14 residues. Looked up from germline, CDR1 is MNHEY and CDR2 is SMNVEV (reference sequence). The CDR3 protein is CASSLRGGGQPQHF. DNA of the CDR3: TGTGCCAGCAGTTTAAGAGGGGGAGGGCAGCCCCAGCATTTT.

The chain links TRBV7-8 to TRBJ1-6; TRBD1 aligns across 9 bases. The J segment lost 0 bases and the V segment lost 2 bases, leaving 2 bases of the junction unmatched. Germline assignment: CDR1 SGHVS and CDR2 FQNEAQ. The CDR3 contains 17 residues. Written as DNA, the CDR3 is TGTGCCAGCAGCTTATGGACAGGGGACTCCTATAATTCACCCCTCCACTTT. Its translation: CASSLWTGDSYNSPLHF.

The chain's CDR3 is CASSGTFNSPLHF. CDR3 DNA: TGTGCCAGCAGCGGGACATTTAATTCACCCCTCCACTTT. The chain combines TRBV7-9 with TRBJ1-6, with D possibly being TRBD1 (6 bases). The length of the CDR3 is 13 residues. V was trimmed by 5 bases and J by 6 bases, leaving 8 bases between them. Germline V lookup: CDR1 SEHNR, CDR2 FQNEAQ (reference sequence).

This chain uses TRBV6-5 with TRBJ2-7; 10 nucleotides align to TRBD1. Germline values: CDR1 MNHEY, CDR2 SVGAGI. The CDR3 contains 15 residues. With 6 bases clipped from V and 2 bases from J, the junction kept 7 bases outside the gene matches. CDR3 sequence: CASRTRTGGPYEQYF. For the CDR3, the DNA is TGTGCCAGCAGAACCAGGACAGGGGGTCCCTACGAGCAGTACTTC.

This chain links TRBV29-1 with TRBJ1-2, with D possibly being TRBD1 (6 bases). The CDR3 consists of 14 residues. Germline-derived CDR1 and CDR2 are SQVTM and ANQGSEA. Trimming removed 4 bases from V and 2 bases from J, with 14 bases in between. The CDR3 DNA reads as TGCAGCGTTGGTGGCGTGGGGGCGAACTATGGCTACACCTTC. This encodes CSVGGVGANYGYTF.

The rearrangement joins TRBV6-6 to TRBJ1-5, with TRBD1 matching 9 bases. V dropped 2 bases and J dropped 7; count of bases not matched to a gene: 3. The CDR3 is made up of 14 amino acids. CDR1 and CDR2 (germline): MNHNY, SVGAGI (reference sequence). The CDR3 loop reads CASSYPGQGQPQHF. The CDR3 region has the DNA TGTGCCAGCAGTTACCCGGGACAGGGCCAGCCCCAGCATTTT.

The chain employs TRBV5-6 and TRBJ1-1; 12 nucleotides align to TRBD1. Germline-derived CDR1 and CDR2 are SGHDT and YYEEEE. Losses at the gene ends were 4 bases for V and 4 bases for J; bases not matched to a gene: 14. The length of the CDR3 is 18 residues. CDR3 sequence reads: CASSLAGQGALWATEAFF. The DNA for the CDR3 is TGTGCCAGCAGCCTGGCGGGACAGGGGGCCCTGTGGGCCACTGAAGCTTTCTTT.

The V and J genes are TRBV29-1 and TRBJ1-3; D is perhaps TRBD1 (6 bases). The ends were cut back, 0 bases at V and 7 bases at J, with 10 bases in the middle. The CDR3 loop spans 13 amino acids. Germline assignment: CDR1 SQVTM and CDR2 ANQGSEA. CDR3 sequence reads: CSVEEGGSNTIYF. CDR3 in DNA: TGCAGCGTTGAAGAAGGGGGTTCGAACACCATATATTTT.

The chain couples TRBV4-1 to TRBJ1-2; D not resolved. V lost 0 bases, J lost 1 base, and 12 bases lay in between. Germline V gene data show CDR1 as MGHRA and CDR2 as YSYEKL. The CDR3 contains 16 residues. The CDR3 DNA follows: TGCGCCAGCAGCCAAGAACACCGGACTTTTAACTATGGCTACACCTTC. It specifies CASSQEHRTFNYGYTF.

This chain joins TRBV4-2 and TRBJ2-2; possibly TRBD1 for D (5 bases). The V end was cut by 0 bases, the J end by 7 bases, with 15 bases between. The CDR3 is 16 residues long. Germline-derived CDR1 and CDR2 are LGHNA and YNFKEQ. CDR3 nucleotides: TGTGCCAGCAGCCAAGAACCCAGGGTATCGGTCGGGGAGCTGTTTTTT. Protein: CASSQEPRVSVGELFF.

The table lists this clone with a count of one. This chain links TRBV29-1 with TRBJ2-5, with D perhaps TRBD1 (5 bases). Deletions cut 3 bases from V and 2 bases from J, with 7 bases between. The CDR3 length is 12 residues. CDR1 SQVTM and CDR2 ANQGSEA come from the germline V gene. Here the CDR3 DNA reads TGCAGCGTTGAGACAGCGCAAGAGACCCAGTACTTC. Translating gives CSVETAQETQYF.